A single sample is the source of the 14 T cell receptor beta chains below, sequenced in a study of regulatory T cells in long-lasting Graves disease. Time point noted: persistent/refractory GD, antithyroid drugs over 5 years with positive TRAb. Following extraction of RNA from PBMCs, that RNA was used to make the TCR library. Sequencing libraries for TCR beta were prepared with iRepertoire HTBI primers and Arm-PCR of CDR3 regions. One entry per CDR3 protein results from TCRdb running MiXCR on the multiplex PCR reads. The sample yields more than 300,000 distinct CDR3 sequences, about 20% seen once. The starting material was peripheral blood mononuclear cells (PBMCs), obtained when the disease was refractory, from a patient treated with antithyroid drugs. These receptors all come from a female donor with Graves disease.

Ten or more counts support this clonotype. The chain joins TRBV24-1 to TRBJ2-5, with 11 bases that match TRBD2. Losses at the gene ends were 3 bases for V and 2 bases for J; bases not matched to a gene: 4. The germline V gene encodes CDR1 KGHDR and CDR2 SFDVKD. The CDR3 spans 16 residues. In nucleotides, the CDR3 is TGTGCCACCAGTGATCGACGACTAGCGGGACAAGAGACCCAGTACTTC. Protein: CATSDRRLAGQETQYF.

The genes are TRBV28 and TRBJ2-7, with 7 bases lining up with TRBD1. The junction had 12 bases not matched to a gene; V was cut back by 5 bases and J by 5 bases. The CDR3 extends over 15 amino acids. CDR1 and CDR2 (germline): MDHEN, SYDVKM. The CDR3 sequence: CASSADRAGLDEQYF. CDR3 nucleotide sequence: TGTGCCAGCAGTGCCGACAGGGCGGGTCTTGACGAGCAGTACTTC.

This chain connects TRBV20-1 to TRBJ1-6; 7 bases fit TRBD1. The germline gives CDR1 DFQATT, CDR2 SNEGSKA (reference sequence). The CDR3 has 13 amino acids. The CDR3 bases are TGCAGCGTACAGGGGAGCTATAATTCACCCCTCCACTTT. It specifies CSVQGSYNSPLHF.

In this sample, this clonotype turned up many times. The chain links TRBV30 to TRBJ1-6; D call uncertain. CDR1 and CDR2 (germline): GTSNPN, SVGIG (reference sequence). The CDR3 spans 15 residues. V was cut by 4 bases and J by 7 bases, with 17 bases left in between. The CDR3 DNA reads as TGTGCCTGGACGTACCCGGGCCTCGGCAATTCACCCCTCCACTTT. Its protein product is CAWTYPGLGNSPLHF.

This clonotype was detected many times. This chain links TRBV7-2 with TRBJ2-5, with no clear D. The V gene's germline CDR1 is SGHTA and CDR2 FQGNSA. V was pared by 1 base and J by 5 bases, with 11 bases between. The CDR3 sequence is 14 residues long. CDR3 in DNA: TGTGCCAGCAGCTTAGTAGGGTCAGTCGAGACCCAGTACTTC. Amino acid sequence: CASSLVGSVETQYF.

The CDR3 nucleotides are TGTGCCAGCAGCCAAGGGGGGACAAGGGAGTATAAGCCCCAGCATTTT. Translated, it gives CASSQGGTREYKPQHF. V gene TRBV3-1 combines with J gene TRBJ1-5, with a weak D call TRBD1 (6 bases). The CDR3 totals 16 residues. The V gene lost 1 base and the J gene lost 8 bases, with 18 bases spanning the gap. Germline V lookup: CDR1 LGHDT, CDR2 YNNKEL (reference sequence).

The sample holds a few counts of this clonotype. This chain connects TRBV19 to TRBJ1-5; D might be TRBD1 (5 bases). This CDR3 spans 15 amino acids. Per the germline V gene, CDR1 is LNHDA and CDR2 is SQIVND (reference sequence). The V end lost 1 base, the J end lost 0 bases, and 7 bases lay between the germline ends. CDR3 in amino acids: CASSIGTYSNQPQHF. The CDR3 bases are TGTGCCAGTAGTATAGGGACATATAGCAATCAGCCCCAGCATTTT.

This clonotype was counted at least ten times. The CDR3 loop is CATSRDTHREQYF. The CDR3 nucleotides are TGTGCCACCAGCAGAGATACGCATAGGGAGCAGTACTTC. The chain is built from TRBV15 and TRBJ2-7, with D unresolved. V was trimmed by 0 bases and J by 7 bases, leaving 10 bases between them. The CDR3 has 13 residues. Germline values: CDR1 LNHNV, CDR2 YYDKDF (reference sequence).

The chain uses TRBV6-4 and TRBJ1-1; the D gene is possibly TRBD1 (6 bases). The V gene's germline CDR1 is MRHNA and CDR2 SNTAGT. Trimming pared 0 bases from V and 4 bases from J, leaving 15 bases between. This CDR3 has 16 residues. DNA of the CDR3: TGTGCCAGCAGTGACTCGTACTTACAGGGTAGCACTGAAGCTTTCTTT. Translating it yields CASSDSYLQGSTEAFF.

The count of this clonotype is one. The V gene is TRBV19, the J gene TRBJ2-2; D gene uncertain. Germline CDR1 LNHDA, CDR2 SQIVND (reference sequence). Trimming stripped 8 bases from V and 2 bases from J, with 15 bases between. CDR3 length: 15 residues. CDR3 DNA sequence: TGTGCCAGTTCCCGTACGGCCCTAAACACCGGGGAGCTGTTTTTT. Translating it yields CASSRTALNTGELFF.

This clonotype was counted at least ten times. The genes are TRBV27 and TRBJ2-2; 7 nucleotides match TRBD2. The V and J ends lost 6 bases and 1 base, in that order; junction bases with no gene match: 8. Germline CDR1 MNHEY, CDR2 SMNVEV (reference sequence). The CDR3 runs to 16 residues. CDR3 nucleotide sequence: TGTGCCAGCAGGGTGGGAGGGAGACTGAACACCGGGGAGCTGTTTTTT. Protein: CASRVGGRLNTGELFF.

As to this clonotype: A single base separates this from a much larger clone, so it may be a read error. Given the absence of the conserved phenylalanine or tryptophan at the CDR3 end, a read error is likely. J is TRBJ2-5 and V is TRBV3-1; D remains unclear. CDR1 is LGHDT and CDR2 is YNNKEL in the germline V gene (reference sequence). The CDR3 totals 12 residues. The CDR3 sequence is CTSSSGPTAQYS. CDR3 coding DNA: TGTACCAGCAGCTCGGGTCCGACGGCCCAGTACTCC.

V usage is TRBV2 and J usage is TRBJ1-5, with a tentative D call TRBD1 (5 bases). Looked up from germline, CDR1 is SNHLY and CDR2 is FYNNEI. V was cut by 8 bases and J by 3 bases, with 20 bases left in between. The CDR3 extends over 16 amino acids. The CDR3 reads CASSPGRNAYNQPQHF. The CDR3 bases are TGTGCCAGCTCACCGGGGCGGAACGCCTACAATCAGCCCCAGCATTTT.

The chain carries TRBV20-1 and TRBJ2-1; 11 bases map to TRBD2. The CDR3 extends over 15 amino acids. The V segment lost 0 bases and the J segment 4 bases; nucleotides outside the gene matches: 2. The V gene's germline CDR1 is DFQATT and CDR2 SNEGSKA (reference sequence). CDR3 loop: CSARDRLAGYNEQFF. The CDR3 nucleotides read TGCAGTGCTAGAGATCGACTAGCGGGGTACAATGAGCAGTTCTTC.